Listed here is a single T cell receptor beta chain. Germline V gene data show CDR1 as LGHDT and CDR2 as YNNKEL (reference sequence). This CDR3 is built from 14 residues. The germline V and J ends were trimmed by 4 bases and 7 bases, with 16 bases remaining between them. Measured with immunoSEQ multiplex PCR; TCRdb has only the in-frame clones, and not every one. The data show 300,000 to 400,000 clones, with 70% to 90% seen just once and 3% held by the top ten. This specimen comes from a study of blood T cell repertoires in COVID-19. Study-wide context: Whether acute or convalescent, the COVID-19 samples came from the United States, Italy and Spain.

The chain uses TRBV3-1 (or the pseudogene TRBV3-2) and TRBJ1-1; a weak D match, TRBD1 (5 bases). The receptor was derived from a human donor in a cohort sampled during active COVID-19. The sample was peripheral blood. The CDR3 DNA sequence: TGTGCCAGCAGCCCCGCGGGGGGGGTTCATGAAGCTTTCTTT. It encodes CASSPAGGVHEAFF.